The present entry profiles one T cell receptor (beta chain) with its context. Each gene name is a mouse one. The CDR3 extends 4 residues past the end of the read, so its final part is completed from the germline J gene. The data belong to a study of CD8+ T cells in alopecia areata. Whole-study context: Recipient mice, roughly 7-11-week-old female C3H/HeJ animals, received skin from approximately 6-13-month-old C3H/HeJ graft donors with spontaneous alopecia.

Extraction and reverse transcription of RNA yielded cDNA as the sequencing template. The table came from immunoSEQ multiplex PCR; TCRdb's copy has only in-frame clones and leaves some out. The sample includes some 120,000 clones, none of them occurring once. Germline assignment: CDR1 NSHNY and CDR2 SYGAGN. The CDR3 is 16 amino acids. V was clipped by 0 bases and J by 3 bases; unmatched bases: 1. V gene TRBV13-1 combines with J gene TRBJ2-1, with 12 positions matching TRBD1. The sequence derives from a C3H/HeJ mouse with alopecia areata. The MHC haplotype of the strain is H2-k. What was sequenced was lesional skin. CDR3 DNA (partial): TGTGCCAGCAGTGATGAGGGACAGGGGGCCTATGCT. Amino acid sequence: CASSDEGQGAYA. The entire CDR3 is CASSDEGQGAYAEQFF.